Listed below are T cell receptor beta chains from one sample, sequenced in a study of HIV-infected children after antiretroviral therapy interruption. TCRdb re-analysed the 3' RACE reads in MiXCR, keeping a single row per CDR3 protein. The table lists about 89,000 distinct CDR3 sequences, around 6.9% of them singletons. Source: CD45RA+ CD4+ T cells from PBMCs, pooled from several time points, taken from a donor given antiretroviral therapy, either interrupted or continuous. The receptors originated from a pool of human donors with HIV. The CDR3 runs from the conserved cysteine through the conserved F or W. The order of the fields is CDR3 DNA, CDR3 protein, CDR3 length, D gene, V gene, clone size, J gene. A D gene is named only where the DNA matches it firmly. Clone size appears in some rows only: once, few, many, or a class for an expanded clone.

CDR3 DNA: TGTGCCAGCAGCTATTCGGGGGGGCTAAACTCTGGGGCCAACGTCCTGACTTTC; CDR3 protein: CASSYSGGLNSGANVLTF; CDR3 length: 18; D gene: TRBD2; V gene: TRBV7-9; clone size: many; J gene: TRBJ2-6
CDR3 DNA: TGCGCCAGCAGCCAAGGAACAAGAAGCGGGGACTACGAGCAGTACTTC; CDR3 protein: CASSQGTRSGDYEQYF; CDR3 length: 16; D gene: TRBD2; V gene: TRBV4-1; clone size: .; J gene: TRBJ2-7
CDR3 DNA: TGCAGCGTAGCCCTAGCGGGGACAGCCTACGAGCAGTACTTC; CDR3 protein: CSVALAGTAYEQYF; CDR3 length: 14; D gene: TRBD2; V gene: TRBV29-1; clone size: many; J gene: TRBJ2-7
CDR3 DNA: TGCAGCGTTGAATCGGACCCGCGGGGAATGTGGACCGGGGAGCTGTTTTTT; CDR3 protein: CSVESDPRGMWTGELFF; CDR3 length: 17; D gene: .; V gene: TRBV29-1; clone size: many; J gene: TRBJ2-2
CDR3 DNA: TGCAGTGCTAGAGACAGGGTGAACATTCAGTACTTC; CDR3 protein: CSARDRVNIQYF; CDR3 length: 12; D gene: .; V gene: TRBV20-1; clone size: many; J gene: TRBJ2-4
CDR3 DNA: TGCAGTGCTAGAGATAGGGGGACAGTCCTAGATACGCAGTATTTT; CDR3 protein: CSARDRGTVLDTQYF; CDR3 length: 15; D gene: TRBD1; V gene: TRBV20-1; clone size: few; J gene: TRBJ2-3
CDR3 DNA: TGTGCCACCAGTAAGCTAGCGATCCTCACAGATACGCAGTATTTT; CDR3 protein: CATSKLAILTDTQYF; CDR3 length: 15; D gene: .; V gene: TRBV24-1; clone size: many; J gene: TRBJ2-3
CDR3 DNA: TGCGCCAGCAGCCAGACGGGAGACAATCAGCCCCAGCATTTT; CDR3 protein: CASSQTGDNQPQHF; CDR3 length: 14; D gene: .; V gene: TRBV5-1; clone size: many; J gene: TRBJ1-5
CDR3 DNA: TGCGCCAGCAGCCGAACACCGGGACAGGGAAACAATTCACCCCTCCACTTT; CDR3 protein: CASSRTPGQGNNSPLHF; CDR3 length: 17; D gene: TRBD1; V gene: TRBV5-1; clone size: .; J gene: TRBJ1-6
CDR3 DNA: TGTGCCAGTGGTAGCGGGAGCTCCTACAATGAGCAGTTCTTC; CDR3 protein: CASGSGSSYNEQFF; CDR3 length: 14; D gene: TRBD2; V gene: TRBV19; clone size: many; J gene: TRBJ2-1
CDR3 DNA: TGTGCCACCAGTAGCGCGGCCGGGGAGCTGTTTTTT; CDR3 protein: CATSSAAGELFF; CDR3 length: 12; D gene: .; V gene: TRBV24-1; clone size: many; J gene: TRBJ2-2
CDR3 DNA: TGCAGCGTTGTTCAGGGGTGGTGGGCGAACACTGAAGCTTTCTTT; CDR3 protein: CSVVQGWWANTEAFF; CDR3 length: 15; D gene: .; V gene: TRBV29-1; clone size: few; J gene: TRBJ1-1
CDR3 DNA: TGCGCCGACGTGACAGGGAACCAGCCCCAGCATTTT; CDR3 protein: CADVTGNQPQHF; CDR3 length: 12; D gene: TRBD1; V gene: TRBV23-1; clone size: many; J gene: TRBJ1-5
CDR3 DNA: TGCGCCAGCAGCTTGGGGGCCAAGGGCCAAGAGACCCAGTACTTC; CDR3 protein: CASSLGAKGQETQYF; CDR3 length: 15; D gene: .; V gene: TRBV5-1; clone size: many; J gene: TRBJ2-5
CDR3 DNA: TGTGCCAGCAGAGGGACAGGGTGGGATTCCTACGAGCAGTACTTC; CDR3 protein: CASRGTGWDSYEQYF; CDR3 length: 15; D gene: TRBD1; V gene: TRBV6-1; clone size: many; J gene: TRBJ2-7
CDR3 DNA: TGTGCCAGCAGCGAGACTAGAGGGACAGGGGTCACAGATACGCAGTATTTT; CDR3 protein: CASSETRGTGVTDTQYF; CDR3 length: 17; D gene: TRBD1; V gene: TRBV7-3; clone size: .; J gene: TRBJ2-3
CDR3 DNA: TGTGCCAGCAGCCGAAACTCCGAGCCAGATACGCAGTATTTT; CDR3 protein: CASSRNSEPDTQYF; CDR3 length: 14; D gene: .; V gene: TRBV11-2; clone size: .; J gene: TRBJ2-3
CDR3 DNA: TGTGCCATCAGTGAGGAAGGGACTAGCGGGGGCCGCACAGATACGCAGTATTTT; CDR3 protein: CAISEEGTSGGRTDTQYF; CDR3 length: 18; D gene: TRBD2; V gene: TRBV10-3; clone size: many; J gene: TRBJ2-3
CDR3 DNA: TGTGCCAGCAGCTTAGTTCGGGCTACGAACACTGAAGCTTTCTTT; CDR3 protein: CASSLVRATNTEAFF; CDR3 length: 15; D gene: .; V gene: TRBV7-2; clone size: many; J gene: TRBJ1-1
CDR3 DNA: TGTGCCAGCAGTCTGTGGACAGGGGGAAGCACAGATACGCAGTATTTT; CDR3 protein: CASSLWTGGSTDTQYF; CDR3 length: 16; D gene: TRBD1; V gene: TRBV12-3/TRBV12-4; clone size: many; J gene: TRBJ2-3
CDR3 DNA: TGTGCCAGCTCCACCTCCGGCAGGACTGGCTACACCTTC; CDR3 protein: CASSTSGRTGYTF; CDR3 length: 13; D gene: .; V gene: TRBV6-5; clone size: many; J gene: TRBJ1-2
CDR3 DNA: TGCGCCAGCAGCTTGAATTCTAATTCACCCCTCCACTTT; CDR3 protein: CASSLNSNSPLHF; CDR3 length: 13; D gene: .; V gene: TRBV5-1; clone size: many; J gene: TRBJ1-6
CDR3 DNA: TGTGCCAGCAGCCCAGGCCCCTACGAGCAGTACTTC; CDR3 protein: CASSPGPYEQYF; CDR3 length: 12; D gene: .; V gene: TRBV12-3/TRBV12-4; clone size: many; J gene: TRBJ2-7
CDR3 DNA: TGTGCCAGCAGCTTAGACAGGAACACTGAAGCTTTCTTT; CDR3 protein: CASSLDRNTEAFF; CDR3 length: 13; D gene: .; V gene: TRBV7-2; clone size: many; J gene: TRBJ1-1
CDR3 DNA: TGCGCCAGCAGCTTTAACCTACCCCAGGGTAGTGGGGAGACCCAGTACTTC; CDR3 protein: CASSFNLPQGSGETQYF; CDR3 length: 17; D gene: .; V gene: TRBV5-1; clone size: few; J gene: TRBJ2-5
CDR3 DNA: TGTGCCAGCAGTTACTCAAGGGTGAACACTGAAGCTTTCTTT; CDR3 protein: CASSYSRVNTEAFF; CDR3 length: 14; D gene: .; V gene: TRBV27; clone size: .; J gene: TRBJ1-1
CDR3 DNA: TGTGCCAGCAGCTTAACCGGGCCAGAGACCCAGTACTTC; CDR3 protein: CASSLTGPETQYF; CDR3 length: 13; D gene: .; V gene: TRBV7-6; clone size: many; J gene: TRBJ2-5
CDR3 DNA: TGTGCCAGTACGACACTTAGCACAGATACGCAGTATTTT; CDR3 protein: CASTTLSTDTQYF; CDR3 length: 13; D gene: .; V gene: TRBV12-3/TRBV12-4; clone size: many; J gene: TRBJ2-3
CDR3 DNA: TGTGCCAGCAGTTGGACAGGGAAGGAGGATGGCTACACCTTC; CDR3 protein: CASSWTGKEDGYTF; CDR3 length: 14; D gene: TRBD1; V gene: TRBV27; clone size: few; J gene: TRBJ1-2
CDR3 DNA: TGTGCCAGCAGTTCCAGGGGGACACCCATGAACACTGAAGCTTTCTTT; CDR3 protein: CASSSRGTPMNTEAFF; CDR3 length: 16; D gene: TRBD1; V gene: TRBV12-3/TRBV12-4; clone size: .; J gene: TRBJ1-1
CDR3 DNA: TGTGCCAGCAGCCAATATCAGGGTTCCGGAAACACCATATATTTT; CDR3 protein: CASSQYQGSGNTIYF; CDR3 length: 15; D gene: .; V gene: TRBV14; clone size: .; J gene: TRBJ1-3
CDR3 DNA: TGTGCCAGCAGCCAAGGGACCCTGGAAGAGACCCAGTACTTC; CDR3 protein: CASSQGTLEETQYF; CDR3 length: 14; D gene: .; V gene: TRBV7-2; clone size: many; J gene: TRBJ2-5
CDR3 DNA: TGTGCCAGTAGTAACCAGGGGTGGACTAGCACAGATACGCAGTATTTT; CDR3 protein: CASSNQGWTSTDTQYF; CDR3 length: 16; D gene: .; V gene: TRBV19; clone size: .; J gene: TRBJ2-3
CDR3 DNA: TGTGCCAGTAGAGCTGGGGTGACTAGCAGGGACTCCTACGAGCAGTACTTC; CDR3 protein: CASRAGVTSRDSYEQYF; CDR3 length: 17; D gene: TRBD2; V gene: TRBV11-1; clone size: few; J gene: TRBJ2-7
CDR3 DNA: TGCAGTGCTAGATTAACTTGGGACGGCAATCAGCCCCAGCATTTT; CDR3 protein: CSARLTWDGNQPQHF; CDR3 length: 15; D gene: .; V gene: TRBV20-1; clone size: few; J gene: TRBJ1-5
CDR3 DNA: TGTGCCAGCACTCAAACCCTAGGGCTTTCCGGGGAGCTGTTTTTT; CDR3 protein: CASTQTLGLSGELFF; CDR3 length: 15; D gene: .; V gene: TRBV27; clone size: few; J gene: TRBJ2-2
CDR3 DNA: TGTGCCTGCTTCGGGGAGCTGTTTTTT; CDR3 protein: CACFGELFF; CDR3 length: 9; D gene: .; V gene: TRBV30; clone size: .; J gene: TRBJ2-2
CDR3 DNA: TGTGCCAGTAGTATCCAGACAGGGTACCAAGAGACCCAGTACTTC; CDR3 protein: CASSIQTGYQETQYF; CDR3 length: 15; D gene: TRBD1; V gene: TRBV19; clone size: many; J gene: TRBJ2-5
CDR3 DNA: TGTGCCAGCAGCCAAGATGCTAGCGGGACGGGCGAGCAGTACTTC; CDR3 protein: CASSQDASGTGEQYF; CDR3 length: 15; D gene: TRBD2; V gene: TRBV4-2; clone size: many; J gene: TRBJ2-7
CDR3 DNA: TGCAGTGCTAGAGATGTGCGGACAGGGGGGGAGAATGGCTACACCTTC; CDR3 protein: CSARDVRTGGENGYTF; CDR3 length: 16; D gene: TRBD1; V gene: TRBV20-1; clone size: many; J gene: TRBJ1-2
CDR3 DNA: TGTGCCAGCAGCTTAGATCTCGCAAGGGATGAGCAGTTCTTC; CDR3 protein: CASSLDLARDEQFF; CDR3 length: 14; D gene: .; V gene: TRBV11-2; clone size: many; J gene: TRBJ2-1
CDR3 DNA: TGTGCCAGCAGCCTGACAGGATACAATGAGCAGTTCTTC; CDR3 protein: CASSLTGYNEQFF; CDR3 length: 13; D gene: .; V gene: TRBV6-5; clone size: many; J gene: TRBJ2-1
CDR3 DNA: TGTGCCATCCGAGGGACCAATCAGCCCCAGCATTTT; CDR3 protein: CAIRGTNQPQHF; CDR3 length: 12; D gene: .; V gene: TRBV10-3; clone size: many; J gene: TRBJ1-5
CDR3 DNA: TGCGCCAGCAGCTTGACGGAGACAGGGCTTAATGAAGCTTTCTTT; CDR3 protein: CASSLTETGLNEAFF; CDR3 length: 15; D gene: TRBD1; V gene: TRBV5-1; clone size: .; J gene: TRBJ1-1
CDR3 DNA: TGTGCCAGCGACAGGGGCGGAAACACTGAAGCTTTCTTT; CDR3 protein: CASDRGGNTEAFF; CDR3 length: 13; D gene: TRBD1; V gene: TRBV6-4; clone size: few; J gene: TRBJ1-1
CDR3 DNA: TGTGCCAGCAGCCCCCGGGACAGGGGAGCAAAGACCCAGTACTTC; CDR3 protein: CASSPRDRGAKTQYF; CDR3 length: 15; D gene: TRBD1; V gene: TRBV28; clone size: many; J gene: TRBJ2-5
CDR3 DNA: TGTGCCAGCAGCTTAATGGTAGCGGGGGCAGATACGCAGTATTTT; CDR3 protein: CASSLMVAGADTQYF; CDR3 length: 15; D gene: TRBD2; V gene: TRBV7-2; clone size: many; J gene: TRBJ2-3
CDR3 DNA: TGCGCCAGCAGCCGGGGGGCTAGCGGGGGGACAGATACGCAGTATTTT; CDR3 protein: CASSRGASGGTDTQYF; CDR3 length: 16; D gene: TRBD2; V gene: TRBV5-1; clone size: .; J gene: TRBJ2-3
CDR3 DNA: TGTGCCAGTAGAAGGGATGGGACCGGGGAGCAGTACTTC; CDR3 protein: CASRRDGTGEQYF; CDR3 length: 13; D gene: .; V gene: TRBV19; clone size: many; J gene: TRBJ2-7
CDR3 DNA: TGTGCCAGCAGTTTCGGGGAGCGCCGCTACGAGCAGTACTTC; CDR3 protein: CASSFGERRYEQYF; CDR3 length: 14; D gene: .; V gene: TRBV6-8; clone size: many; J gene: TRBJ2-7
CDR3 DNA: TGTGCCACCAGTGCAGTAAGGTGGACCGGGGAGCTGTTTTTT; CDR3 protein: CATSAVRWTGELFF; CDR3 length: 14; D gene: .; V gene: TRBV24-1; clone size: .; J gene: TRBJ2-2
CDR3 DNA: TGTGCCAGCAGACCCGGGGCTGTGGATGAGCAGTTCTTC; CDR3 protein: CASRPGAVDEQFF; CDR3 length: 13; D gene: .; V gene: TRBV12-3/TRBV12-4; clone size: .; J gene: TRBJ2-1
CDR3 DNA: TGTGCCAGTAGTAAGGACATATCCACCTACGAGCAGTACTTC; CDR3 protein: CASSKDISTYEQYF; CDR3 length: 14; D gene: .; V gene: TRBV19; clone size: many; J gene: TRBJ2-7
CDR3 DNA: TGCGCCAGCAGTGAAGGTCCCGGACAGGGGTACCGCCCTGGGGCCAACGTCCTGACTTTC; CDR3 protein: CASSEGPGQGYRPGANVLTF; CDR3 length: 20; D gene: TRBD1; V gene: TRBV10-1; clone size: .; J gene: TRBJ2-6
CDR3 DNA: TGTGCCAGCAGCTTAGCTGCCTCGACTTCACCCCTCCACTTT; CDR3 protein: CASSLAASTSPLHF; CDR3 length: 14; D gene: .; V gene: TRBV11-1; clone size: many; J gene: TRBJ1-6